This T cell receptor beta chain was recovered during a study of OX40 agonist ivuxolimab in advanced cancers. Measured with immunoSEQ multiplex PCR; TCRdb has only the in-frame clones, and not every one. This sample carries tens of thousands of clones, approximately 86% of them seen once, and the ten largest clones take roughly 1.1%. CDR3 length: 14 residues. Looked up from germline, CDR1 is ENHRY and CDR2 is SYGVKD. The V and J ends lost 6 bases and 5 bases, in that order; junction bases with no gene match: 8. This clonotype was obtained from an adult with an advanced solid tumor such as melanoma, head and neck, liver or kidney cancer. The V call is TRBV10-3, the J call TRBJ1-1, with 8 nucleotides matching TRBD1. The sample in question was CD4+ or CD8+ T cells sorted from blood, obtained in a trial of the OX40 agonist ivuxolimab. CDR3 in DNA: TGTGCCATCAGGCTCGACAGGGGAGGTACTGAAGCTTTCTTT. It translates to CAIRLDRGGTEAFF.